One sample yielded the 31 T cell receptor beta chains listed below, sequenced in a study of graft-versus-host responses after intestinal transplantation. The repertoire was sequenced with immunoSEQ multiplex PCR; TCRdb's copy has only in-frame clones and lacks some. The sample records 25,000 to 35,000 clones, about 85% being singletons. Specimen: PBMCs, collected around 430 days after intestinal transplantation. Receptors originate from a human patient who received an intestinal transplant, so some T cells may come from the graft donor.

This clone occurred once. At the DNA level, this CDR3 is encoded by other sequences in the same sample as well. The chain is built from TRBV5-1 and TRBJ2-1; D is ambiguous. Germline loops: CDR1 SGHRS, CDR2 YFSETQ. V lost 0 bases and J 2 bases, leaving 9 bases between the germline ends. The CDR3 totals 15 residues. As DNA, the CDR3 is TGCGCCAGCAGCTTGGCCAGTGGGGCCTACAATGAGCAGTTCTTC. Its translation: CASSLASGAYNEQFF.

This sequence joins TRBV28 and TRBJ1-2; TRBD1 agrees at 8 bases. V shed 6 bases and J 8 bases; nucleotides not matched to a gene: 8. Germline V lookup: CDR1 MDHEN, CDR2 SYDVKM. This CDR3 has 13 residues. The CDR3 sequence is CASRAGTGNGYTF. As DNA, the CDR3 is TGTGCCAGCAGGGCAGGGACAGGTAACGGCTACACCTTC.

V gene TRBV6-6 combines with J gene TRBJ2-7; 7 nucleotides match TRBD1. The CDR3 has 13 residues. From germline, CDR1 is MNHNY and CDR2 SVGAGI (reference sequence). Trimming removed 6 bases from V and 5 bases from J; junction bases left unmatched: 7. For the CDR3, the DNA is TGTGCCAGCAGACCCGACAGGGACGACGAGCAGTACTTC. Translated, it gives CASRPDRDDEQYF.

The V and J genes are TRBV15 and TRBJ2-2, with 8 nucleotides matching TRBD2. The ends lost 0 bases at V and 5 bases at J; junction bases unmatched: 8. The CDR3 consists of 17 residues. Germline V gene lookup returns CDR1 LNHNV and CDR2 YYDKDF (reference sequence). The CDR3 region has the DNA TGTGCCACCAGCAGAGATCTAGGCGGGAGGAAGACCGGGGAGCTGTTTTTT. Amino acid sequence: CATSRDLGGRKTGELFF.

This clone came up a few times. The J gene is TRBJ2-1, the V gene TRBV2; TRBD2 aligns across 7 bases. Germline V CDR1 and CDR2: SNHLY, FYNNEI. The CDR3 has 15 amino acids. The V segment lost 5 bases and the J segment 1 base; nucleotides outside the gene matches: 5. CDR3 sequence (DNA): TGTGCCAGCAGTAGATCCGGGGGGTCCTACAATGAGCAGTTCTTC. Amino acid sequence: CASSRSGGSYNEQFF.

The V and J genes are TRBV19 and TRBJ2-7, with D tentatively TRBD2 (6 bases). This CDR3 region has 13 residues. The V end was cut by 4 bases, the J end by 5 bases, with 12 bases between. From germline, CDR1 is LNHDA and CDR2 SQIVND (reference sequence). In nucleotides, the CDR3 is TGTGCCAGTAGTACACGCGGGGAGGACGAGCAGTACTTC. Translation gives CASSTRGEDEQYF.

V usage is TRBV1 and J usage is TRBJ2-1; TRBD2, the D gene given by the table, was not confirmed from the DNA. TRBV1 is a listed pseudogene. This CDR3 has 17 amino acids. This CDR3 is CTSSQDTESGGTDEQFF. CDR3 nucleotides: TGCACCAGCAGCCAAGATACAGAAAGCGGGGGGACGGATGAGCAGTTCTTC.

V is TRBV15 and J is TRBJ2-2; TRBD1 might be the D (6 bases). The CDR3 totals 15 residues. V shed 1 base and J shed 5 bases, with 11 bases lying between them. From germline, CDR1 is LNHNV and CDR2 YYDKDF (reference sequence). In DNA form, the CDR3 reads TGTGCCACCAGCAGAGTCAGGGGATGGACCGGGGAGCTGTTTTTT. This codes for CATSRVRGWTGELFF.

This chain connects TRBV19 to TRBJ2-1, with TRBD2 identical over 12 bases. The V and J ends lost 10 bases and 0 bases, in that order; junction bases with no gene match: 4. Germline CDR1 is LNHDA and CDR2 is SQIVND (reference sequence). The CDR3 is 15 amino acids. The CDR3 protein is CATSSGRGSYNEQFF. CDR3 bases: TGTGCCACGTCTAGCGGGAGGGGCTCCTACAATGAGCAGTTCTTC.

The chain has TRBV4-3 and TRBJ2-3; D possibly matches TRBD1 or TRBD2 (5 bases each). Germline loops: CDR1 LGHNA, CDR2 YSLEER. CDR3 length: 15 amino acids. Deletions cut 0 bases from V and 4 bases from J, with 11 bases between. CDR3 region: CASSQDPGTSDTQYF. CDR3 nucleotide sequence: TGCGCCAGCAGCCAAGATCCCGGGACCTCAGATACGCAGTATTTT.

This clone showed up just a few times. The J gene is TRBJ2-7, the V gene TRBV2, with D possibly matching TRBD1 (5 bases). The length of the CDR3 is 13 residues. Germline-derived CDR1 and CDR2 are SNHLY and FYNNEI. The ends were cut back, 1 base at V and 3 bases at J, with 7 bases in the middle. The DNA of the CDR3 is TGTGCCAGCAGTGAAGGACAGATCTACGAGCAGTACTTC. As protein: CASSEGQIYEQYF.

V is TRBV27 and J is TRBJ2-3; 12 nucleotides match TRBD2. This CDR3 comprises 16 residues. Germline values: CDR1 MNHEY, CDR2 SMNVEV (reference sequence). With V trimmed by 2 bases and J by 0 bases, 0 bases remained unmatched. The DNA for the CDR3 is TGTGCCAGCAGTTTAACTAGCGGGGGGAGCACAGATACGCAGTATTTT. Amino acids: CASSLTSGGSTDTQYF.

J is TRBJ1-6 and V is TRBV20-1; D not certain. V was shortened by 0 bases and J by 6 bases, with 0 bases between the two germline ends. CDR1 is DFQATT, CDR2 SNEGSKA, per germline (reference sequence). The CDR3 is 11 residues long. CDR3 in DNA: TGCAGTGCTAGAGATAATTCACCCCTCCACTTT. It codes for CSARDNSPLHF.

This clone has just a few counts. The rearrangement uses TRBV28 and TRBJ2-1; D gene uncertain. From germline, CDR1 is MDHEN and CDR2 SYDVKM. CDR3 length: 11 residues. V dropped 6 bases and J dropped 5 bases, with 5 bases sitting between them. CDR3 loop: CASRRHNEQFF. For the CDR3, the DNA is TGTGCCAGCAGACGTCACAATGAGCAGTTCTTC.

The rearrangement uses TRBV6-1 and TRBJ1-2; no clear D. This CDR3 is built from 13 residues. Germline V gives CDR1 MNHNS, CDR2 SASEGT. The V and J ends lost 6 bases and 2 bases respectively, with 10 bases between them. CDR3 nucleotide sequence: TGTGCCAGCAGGAAAACAGCAAACTATGGCTACACCTTC. This encodes CASRKTANYGYTF.

There are a few counts of this clone. The chain employs TRBV7-9 and TRBJ2-7; D is ambiguous. CDR1 is SEHNR, CDR2 FQNEAQ, per germline (reference sequence). The ends were cut back, 1 base at V and 6 bases at J, with 10 bases in the middle. The CDR3 totals 13 residues. The CDR3 loop is CASSLVGSLEQYF. CDR3 sequence (DNA): TGTGCCAGCAGCTTAGTAGGATCCCTCGAGCAGTACTTC.

Only a few counts were recorded for this clone. This sequence joins TRBV28 and TRBJ2-3, with 12 bases lining up with TRBD2. Germline V gene data show CDR1 as MDHEN and CDR2 as SYDVKM. V lost 4 bases and J lost 2; bases outside the gene matches: 1. CDR3 size: 15 residues. CDR3 in DNA: TGTGCCAGCAGTTCTAGCGGGAGGGCCACAGATACGCAGTATTTT. Its translation is CASSSSGRATDTQYF.

V is TRBV19 and J is TRBJ2-7, with 10 bases fitting TRBD1. The CDR3 spans 15 residues. Unmatched junction bases numbered 3, after V lost 2 bases and J lost 2 bases. CDR1 is LNHDA and CDR2 is SQIVND in the germline V gene (reference sequence). The CDR3 DNA is TGTGCCAGTAGTATAACCGGGACAGGGGCCTACGAGCAGTACTTC. It specifies CASSITGTGAYEQYF.

As for this clone: The identical CDR3 is also encoded by other nucleotide sequences in the sample. V gene TRBV15 combines with J gene TRBJ1-3; no firm D call. Germline V gene sequence: CDR1 LNHNV, CDR2 YYDKDF (reference sequence). The germline V and J ends were trimmed by 3 bases and 4 bases, with 13 bases remaining between them. The CDR3 is 15 amino acids. The CDR3 region is CATSRTLGSGNTIYF. The CDR3, as DNA: TGTGCCACCAGCAGGACTTTGGGCTCCGGAAACACCATATATTTT.

For the CDR3, the DNA is TGCGCCAGCAGCTCACTAGCATCCACAGATACGCAGTATTTT. Translating it yields CASSSLASTDTQYF. The rearrangement joins TRBV5-1 to TRBJ2-3; a weak D match, TRBD2 (6 bases). Germline V lookup: CDR1 SGHRS, CDR2 YFSETQ. The CDR3 totals 14 residues. V was cut by 3 bases and J by 2 bases, with 10 bases left in between.

The chain employs TRBV2 and TRBJ1-1; no clear D gene. This CDR3 has 11 amino acids. Trimming took off 6 bases at V and 5 bases at J, with 7 bases between the two ends. The germline V gene encodes CDR1 SNHLY and CDR2 FYNNEI. The CDR3 loop is CASRRWTEAFF. CDR3 sequence (DNA): TGTGCCAGCAGGCGGTGGACTGAAGCTTTCTTT. Filled out from reference TRBV2 and TRBJ1-1, the complete variable domain reads EPEVTQTPSHQVTQMGQEVILRCVPISNHLYFYWYRQILGQKVEFLVSFYNNEISEKSEIFDDQFSVERPDGSNFTLKIRSTKLEDSAMYFCASRRWTEAFFGQGTRLTVV.

This clone was seen a single time. The V and J genes are TRBV5-1 and TRBJ1-1; D is uncertain. CDR3 length equals 14 residues. Per the germline V gene, CDR1 is SGHRS and CDR2 is YFSETQ. Trimming left V 4 bases short and J 1 base short, with 11 bases between. The CDR3 loop reads CASSVDTANTEAFF. The CDR3, as DNA: TGCGCCAGCAGCGTCGACACGGCGAACACTGAAGCTTTCTTT.

The chain uses TRBV5-4 and TRBJ2-3, with 8 bases fitting TRBD2. The V gene end was trimmed by 1 base and the J gene end by 6 bases; junction bases not matched to a gene: 7. From germline, CDR1 is SGHNT and CDR2 YYREEE (reference sequence). The CDR3 contains 15 residues. CDR3 sequence (DNA): TGTGCCAGCAGCTTGACTAGCGGATACTTCGATACGCAGTATTTT. Amino acid sequence: CASSLTSGYFDTQYF. The full variable domain, with the rest looked up from reference TRBV5-4 and TRBJ2-3, is ETGVTQSPTHLIKTRGQQVTLRCSSQSGHNTVSWYQQALGQGPQFIFQYYREEENGRGNFPPRFSGLQFPNYSSELNVNALELDDSALYLCASSLTSGYFDTQYFGPGTRLTVL.

This clone came up once. The chain recombines TRBV6-5 with TRBJ1-4; D ambiguous. The CDR3 length is 14 residues. Germline CDR1 and CDR2: MNHEY and SVGAGI. V was cut by 4 bases and J by 2 bases, with 8 bases left in between. This CDR3 is CASSSINTNEKLFF. CDR3 nucleotide sequence: TGTGCCAGCAGTTCTATCAATACTAATGAAAAACTGTTTTTT.

V usage is TRBV18 and J usage is TRBJ1-2, with D hard to call. Germline loops: CDR1 KGHSH, CDR2 LQKENI. V lost 0 bases and J 5 bases, leaving 13 bases between the germline ends. This CDR3 has 15 amino acids. CDR3 bases: TGTGCCAGCTCACCACCGCAGACGAGACGTTATGGCTACACCTTC. Translating it yields CASSPPQTRRYGYTF.

Here the CDR3 reads CASSEGVGEKLFF. Here the CDR3 DNA reads TGTGCCAGTAGTGAGGGGGTTGGGGAAAAACTGTTTTTT. The chain couples TRBV19 to TRBJ1-4; a weak D match, TRBD1 (6 bases). CDR1 is LNHDA and CDR2 is SQIVND in the germline V gene (reference sequence). The CDR3 totals 13 residues. V shed 5 bases and J shed 8 bases, with 12 bases lying between them. Complete variable domain (other parts from reference TRBV19 and TRBJ1-4): DGGITQSPKYLFRKEGQNVTLSCEQNLNHDAMYWYRQDPGQGLRLIYYSQIVNDFQKGDIAEGYSVSREKKESFPLTVTSAQKNPTAFYLCASSEGVGEKLFFGSGTQLSVL.

This clone was seen only once. The J gene is TRBJ2-6, the V gene TRBV15; TRBD2 is a possible D gene (5 bases). Germline-derived CDR1 and CDR2 are LNHNV and YYDKDF (reference sequence). CDR3 length equals 14 residues. V was clipped by 4 bases and J by 3 bases, with 7 bases between them. The CDR3 protein is CATSKEGGANVLTF. The CDR3 DNA reads as TGTGCCACCAGCAAAGAGGGTGGGGCCAACGTCCTGACTTTC.

The chain combines TRBV7-8 with TRBJ2-1, with 11 bases that match TRBD2. CDR1 and CDR2 (germline): SGHVS, FQNEAQ. This CDR3 contains 15 residues. The trim removed 5 bases at V and 6 bases at J, leaving 6 bases unmatched. The CDR3 DNA follows: TGTGCCAGCAGCACACTAGCGGGAGTGGGCAATGAGCAGTTCTTC. Protein: CASSTLAGVGNEQFF.

The CDR3 is CASSSGTGSYEQYF. The CDR3 nucleotides read TGTGCCAGCAGCTCCGGGACAGGGTCCTACGAGCAGTACTTC. This chain uses TRBV7-2 with TRBJ2-7, with TRBD1 matching 9 bases. The CDR3 is 14 residues long. The V segment lost 4 bases and the J segment 1 base; nucleotides outside the gene matches: 2. Germline V lookup: CDR1 SGHTA, CDR2 FQGNSA.

The V call is TRBV18, the J call TRBJ1-6; D not certain. Germline CDR1 and CDR2: KGHSH and LQKENI. This CDR3 is built from 14 residues. Trimming took off 2 bases at V and 0 bases at J, with 2 bases between the two ends. This CDR3 is CASSPSSYNSPLHF. The CDR3 DNA follows: TGTGCCAGCTCACCAAGCTCCTATAATTCACCCCTCCACTTT.

This chain links TRBV30 with TRBJ1-4, with no clear D. Trimming left V 3 bases short and J 6 bases short, with 5 bases between. From germline, CDR1 is GTSNPN and CDR2 SVGIG (reference sequence). This CDR3 has 11 amino acids. CDR3 sequence (DNA): TGTGCCTGGAGCGATGATGAAAAACTGTTTTTT. Translated: CAWSDDEKLFF.